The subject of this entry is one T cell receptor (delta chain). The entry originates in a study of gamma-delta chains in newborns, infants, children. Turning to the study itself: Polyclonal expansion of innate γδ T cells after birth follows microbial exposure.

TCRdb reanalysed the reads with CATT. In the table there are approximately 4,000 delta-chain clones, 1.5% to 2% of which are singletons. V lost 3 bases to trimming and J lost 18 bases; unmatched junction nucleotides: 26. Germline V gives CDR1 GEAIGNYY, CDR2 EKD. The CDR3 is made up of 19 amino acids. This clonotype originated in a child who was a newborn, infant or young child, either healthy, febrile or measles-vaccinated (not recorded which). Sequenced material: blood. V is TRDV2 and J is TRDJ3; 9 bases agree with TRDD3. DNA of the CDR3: TGTGCCTGTGACCGCCTGGGGGATCCCAGCTCCTGGGACACCCGGCGGATGTTTTTC. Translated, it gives CACDRLGDPSSWDTRRMFF.